This T cell receptor (beta chain) was profiled in a study of blood T cell repertoires in COVID-19. Study-level background: The United States, Italy and Spain were the sources of the acute and convalescent COVID-19 samples.

CDR3 length: 13 residues. Germline CDR1 is LGHDT and CDR2 is YNNKEL (reference sequence). V lost 4 bases and J 8 bases, leaving 14 bases between the germline ends. In the study's own analysis: How many nucleated cells were present was estimated from reference gene primer amplification. This table comes from immunoSEQ multiplex PCR, and its TCRdb copy is limited to in-frame clones, with some not included. V and J calls and clone size are copied from that table; D and trimming were computed from the DNA. The sample yields about 350,000 clones, more than 70% seen once. Sequencing used peripheral blood. V usage is TRBV3-1 (or the pseudogene TRBV3-2) and J usage is TRBJ1-2; no clear D gene. This clonotype was sampled from a woman in her seventies with COVID-19, enrolled during active disease. CDR3 coding DNA: TGTGCCAGCAGCCCCCGCGGGAGTAAGGGCTACACCTTC. Translating gives CASSPRGSKGYTF.